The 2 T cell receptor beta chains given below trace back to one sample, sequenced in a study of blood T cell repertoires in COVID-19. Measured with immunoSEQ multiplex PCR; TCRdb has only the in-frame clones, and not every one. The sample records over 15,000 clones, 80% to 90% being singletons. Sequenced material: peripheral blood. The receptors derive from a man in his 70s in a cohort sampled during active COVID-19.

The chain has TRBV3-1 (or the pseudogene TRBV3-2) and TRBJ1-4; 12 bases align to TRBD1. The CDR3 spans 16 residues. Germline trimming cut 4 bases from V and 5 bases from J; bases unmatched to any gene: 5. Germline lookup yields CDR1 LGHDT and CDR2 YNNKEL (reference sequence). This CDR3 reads CASSPWDRGRNEKLFF. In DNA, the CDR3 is TGTGCCAGCAGCCCATGGGACAGGGGGCGGAATGAAAAACTGTTTTTT.

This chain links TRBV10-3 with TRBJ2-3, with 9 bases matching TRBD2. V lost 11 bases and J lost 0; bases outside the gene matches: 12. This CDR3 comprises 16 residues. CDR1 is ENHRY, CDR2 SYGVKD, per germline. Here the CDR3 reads CAVSRVREGSTDTQYF. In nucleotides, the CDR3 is TGTGCCGTCTCTAGGGTGCGGGAGGGGAGCACAGATACGCAGTATTTT.